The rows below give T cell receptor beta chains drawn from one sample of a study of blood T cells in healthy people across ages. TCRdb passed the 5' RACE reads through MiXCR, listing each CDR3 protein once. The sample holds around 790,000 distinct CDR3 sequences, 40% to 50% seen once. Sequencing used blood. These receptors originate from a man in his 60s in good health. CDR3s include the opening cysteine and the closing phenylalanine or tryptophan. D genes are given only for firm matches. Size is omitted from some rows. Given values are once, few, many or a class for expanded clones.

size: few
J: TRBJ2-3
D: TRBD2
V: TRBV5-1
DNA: TGCGCCAGCAGCGGTTCGGGGGGAAGGACAGATACGCAGTATTTT
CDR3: CASSGSGGRTDTQYF

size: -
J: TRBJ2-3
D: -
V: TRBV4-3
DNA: TGCGCCAGCAGCCAAGATGGCGGAGGTGTCGGTACGCAGTATTTT
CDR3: CASSQDGGGVGTQYF

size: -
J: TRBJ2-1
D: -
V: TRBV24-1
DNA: TGTGCCGCCAGTACTACAGCTTCATACAATGAGCAGTTCTTC
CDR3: CAASTTASYNEQFF

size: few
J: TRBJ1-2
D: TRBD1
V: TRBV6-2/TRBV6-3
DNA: TGTGCCAGCAGGACAGGGTCGGTCGGCTACACCTTC
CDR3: CASRTGSVGYTF

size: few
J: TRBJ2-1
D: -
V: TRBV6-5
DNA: TGTGCCAGCAGTTACCGGGACGCCTCCTACAATGAGCAGTTCTTC
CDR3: CASSYRDASYNEQFF

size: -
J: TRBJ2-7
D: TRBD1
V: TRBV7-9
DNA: TGTGCCAGCAGCTTAATGGGACAGGGTGATCCGTACTTC
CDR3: CASSLMGQGDPYF

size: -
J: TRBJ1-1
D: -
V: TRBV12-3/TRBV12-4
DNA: TGTGCCAGCAGTCGGACCCCTGACGCTGAAGCTTTCTTT
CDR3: CASSRTPDAEAFF

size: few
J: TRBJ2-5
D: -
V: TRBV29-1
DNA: TGCAGCGTTGTCAGACTAGGGCAGATTCAAGAGACCCAGTACTTC
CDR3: CSVVRLGQIQETQYF

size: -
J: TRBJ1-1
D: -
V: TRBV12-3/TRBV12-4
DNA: TGTGCCAGCAGTTTAGTGCGGGGGTACACTGAAGCTTTCTTT
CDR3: CASSLVRGYTEAFF

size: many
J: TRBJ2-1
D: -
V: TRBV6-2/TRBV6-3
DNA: TGTGCCAGCCACGGGAGCTCCTACAATGAGCAGTTCTTC
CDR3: CASHGSSYNEQFF

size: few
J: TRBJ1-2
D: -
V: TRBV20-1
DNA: TGCAGTGCTAGAGATAGTCAGAGGGGCTATGGCTACACCTTC
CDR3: CSARDSQRGYGYTF

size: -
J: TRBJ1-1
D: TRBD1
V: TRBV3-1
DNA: TGTGCCAGCAGCCAAGACAAGACAGGGGGTGTTGAAGCTTTCTTT
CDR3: CASSQDKTGGVEAFF

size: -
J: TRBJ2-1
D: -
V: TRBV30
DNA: TGTGCCTGGTCTCGGACAGACTACAATGAGCAGTTCTTC
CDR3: CAWSRTDYNEQFF

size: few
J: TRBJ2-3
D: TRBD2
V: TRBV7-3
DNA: TGTGCCAGCAGCATACCGACTAGCGGGGGGACCGCAGATACGCAGTATTTT
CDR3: CASSIPTSGGTADTQYF

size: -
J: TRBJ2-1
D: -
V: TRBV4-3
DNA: TGCGCCAGCAGAAGGGAGTATAGCTCCTACAATGAGCAGTTCTTC
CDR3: CASRREYSSYNEQFF

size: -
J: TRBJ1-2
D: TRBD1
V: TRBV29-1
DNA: TGCAGCGTTGGGAGCGGGACAGGGAGCGGGGGCTACACCTTC
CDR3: CSVGSGTGSGGYTF

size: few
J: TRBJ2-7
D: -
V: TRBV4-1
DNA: TGCGCCAGCAGCCAAGGCGAGTACCTCACCGAGCAGTACTTC
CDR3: CASSQGEYLTEQYF

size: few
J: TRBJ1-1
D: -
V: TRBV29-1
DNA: TGCAGCGGGAGGACACCCCGGAACACTGAAGCTTTCTTT
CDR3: CSGRTPRNTEAFF

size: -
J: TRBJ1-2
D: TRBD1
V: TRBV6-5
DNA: TGTGCCAGCAGTCCAGGGACAGGGGGAACTAACTATGGCTACACCTTC
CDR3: CASSPGTGGTNYGYTF

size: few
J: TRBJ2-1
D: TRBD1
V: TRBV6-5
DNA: TGTGCCAGCGGCGGACAGGGGAAGAGGAATGAGCAGTTCTTC
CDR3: CASGGQGKRNEQFF

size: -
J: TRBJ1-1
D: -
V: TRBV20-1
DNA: TGCGGTGCCAGCCGCTTTGGGGTTGGAGGCACTGAAGCTTTCTTT
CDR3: CGASRFGVGGTEAFF

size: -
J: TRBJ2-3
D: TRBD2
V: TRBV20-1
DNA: TGCAGTGCTCCACCCGGGACTAGCGGGGGTATCACAGATACGCAGTATTTT
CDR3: CSAPPGTSGGITDTQYF

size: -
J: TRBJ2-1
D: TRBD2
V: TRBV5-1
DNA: TGCGCCAGCAGCGATGGCGGGGGGGCCAACAATGAGCAGTTCTTC
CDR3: CASSDGGGANNEQFF

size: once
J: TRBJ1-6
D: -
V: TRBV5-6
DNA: TGTGCCAGCAGCCTTAATGGAGGTAACTCCTATAATTCCCCCCTCCACTTT
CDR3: CASSLNGGNSYNSPLHF

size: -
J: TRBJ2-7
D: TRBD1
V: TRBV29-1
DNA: TGCAGCGCCTATACGCCGGGACAGGGATCCTACGAGCAGTACTTC
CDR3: CSAYTPGQGSYEQYF

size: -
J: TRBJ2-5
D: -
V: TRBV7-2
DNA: TGTGCCAGCAGCCAAGAACACCTCTTGGGAGAGACCCAGTACTTC
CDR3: CASSQEHLLGETQYF

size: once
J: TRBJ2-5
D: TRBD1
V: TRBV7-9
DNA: TGTGCCAGCAGCTTAGAGCGATCCGGGACAGGGGGCGAAGAGACCCAGTACTTC
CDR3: CASSLERSGTGGEETQYF

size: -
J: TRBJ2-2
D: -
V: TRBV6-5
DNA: TGTGCCAGCAGAGGGGGGCCTGCGAACACCGGGGAGCTGTTTTTT
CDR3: CASRGGPANTGELFF

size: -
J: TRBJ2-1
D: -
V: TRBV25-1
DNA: TGTGCCAGCAGTGGGTCACACGGGGTTACCTACAATGAGCAGTTCTTC
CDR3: CASSGSHGVTYNEQFF

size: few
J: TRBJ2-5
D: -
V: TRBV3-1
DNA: TGTGCCAGCAGCCCAAGGGCCGAGCAAGAGACCCAGTACTTC
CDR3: CASSPRAEQETQYF

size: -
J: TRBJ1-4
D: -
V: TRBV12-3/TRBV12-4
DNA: TGTGCCAGCAGTCTACAGGGTTTCGGGGGAAAACTGTTTTTT
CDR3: CASSLQGFGGKLFF

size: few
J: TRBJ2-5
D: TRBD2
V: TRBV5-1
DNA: TGCGCCAGCAGCTCGCTTGGAGCGGGGGGACAAGAGACCCAGTACTTC
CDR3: CASSSLGAGGQETQYF

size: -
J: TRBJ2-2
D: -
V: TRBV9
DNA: TGTGCCAGCAGCGTGGAAGTTGTCGGGGAGCTGTTTTTT
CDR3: CASSVEVVGELFF